This T cell receptor (beta chain) came from a study of cytomegalovirus exposure and HLA in healthy donors. At the level of the study: One earlier analysis, a look at about 179 million T cells, found some 100 million unique TCR beta sequences.

CDR3 size: 15 residues. Per germline, CDR1 SGHNT and CDR2 YYREEE (reference sequence). The J segment lost 1 base and the V segment lost 3 bases, leaving 3 bases of the junction unmatched. This clone turned up a few times. No antigen is known for it. The PCR made use of 60 Vbeta and 13 Jbeta primers. Sequenced by immunoSEQ multiplex PCR; TCRdb stores in-frame clones only, minus some. The table has 85,000 to 130,000 clones, roughly two thirds seen once. Whole-study findings and limits: A highly shared variant cluster was judged a likely technical artifact. Fewer than 20,000 TCR beta sequences were associated with HLA alleles at 0.05 false discovery rate in a later analysis.

This TCR was sampled from a female donor in good health and CMV-seronegative. J is TRBJ2-3 and V is TRBV5-4; 9 bases fit TRBD1. Sequences were obtained from PBMCs. The CDR3 protein is CASSSQGARTDTQYF. In DNA, the CDR3 is TGTGCCAGCAGCTCACAGGGGGCGCGCACAGATACGCAGTATTTT.